The clone carrying this TCR beta chain was detected a few times. This sample is drawn from a study of T cells in Graves' hyperthyroidism and ophthalmopathy. CDR1 is SEHNR, CDR2 FQNEAQ, per germline (reference sequence). The CDR3 spans 19 residues. V was pared by 5 bases and J by 3 bases, with 19 bases of the junction left unmatched. RNA transcripts were the template for amplifying TCR beta CDR3 regions. The HTBI primer set was used in a first-round RT-PCR of the TCR CDR3. TCRdb passed the multiplex PCR reads through MiXCR, listing each CDR3 protein once. Of 500,000 to 750,000 distinct CDR3 sequences detected, 12% to 15% appear once; the ten largest clones hold more than 6%. The study excluded patients with uncontrolled infection, other autoimmune disease, pregnancy or lactation. Used for diagnoses were clinical symptoms, serum thyroxine and TRAb, thyroid ultrasound and orbital computed tomography.

The rearrangement uses TRBV7-9 and TRBJ1-1, with 9 bases identical to TRBD1. This sequence originates from a woman aged 18-35 years with Graves' ophthalmopathy. The sequenced sample was blood. CDR3 bases: TGTGCCAGCAGCAACCGGGACAGGGACTTCCTAGGACGTTACACTGAAGCTTTCTTT. This gives the protein CASSNRDRDFLGRYTEAFF.